The 10 T cell receptor beta chains below were found in one sample sequenced in a study of blood T cell repertoires in COVID-19. The table came from immunoSEQ multiplex PCR; TCRdb's copy has only in-frame clones and leaves some out. This table holds about 240,000 clones, approximately 82% found once. The sequenced material came from peripheral blood. The receptor source for this set is a woman under 30 with acute or convalescent COVID-19.

The gene calls are TRBV5-1 and TRBJ2-7; 10 bases fit TRBD1. The CDR3 loop spans 15 amino acids. Germline V lookup: CDR1 SGHRS, CDR2 YFSETQ. The ends lost 0 bases at V and 3 bases at J; junction bases unmatched: 3. The CDR3 bases are TGCGCCAGCAGCTTGGCCGGGACAGGGGACTACGAGCAGTACTTC. Protein sequence: CASSLAGTGDYEQYF.

This chain links TRBV13 with TRBJ1-6, with a tentative D call TRBD1 (6 bases). Per germline, CDR1 PRHDT and CDR2 FYEKMQ (reference sequence). The V end was cut by 5 bases, the J end by 10 bases, with 12 bases between. The CDR3 has 13 residues. This CDR3 is CASSPNRESPLHF. The CDR3 DNA reads as TGTGCCAGCAGCCCGAACAGGGAATCACCCCTCCACTTT.

For this clone: One end of the junction fails to match germline, which may point to a read error. This chain joins TRBV5-6 and TRBJ1-5, with TRBD1 as a possible D gene (5 bases). CDR3 length: 14 residues. Germline assignment: CDR1 SGHDT and CDR2 YYEEEE. CDR3: CASSLGRVAQPQHF. In DNA, the CDR3 is TGTGCCAGCAGTTTGGGCAGGGTTGCTCAGCCCCAGCATTTT. The full variable domain, with the rest looked up from reference TRBV5-6 and TRBJ1-5, is DAGVTQSPTHLIKTRGQQVTLRCSPKSGHDTVSWYQQALGQGPQFIFQYYEEEERQRGNFPDRFSGHQFPNYSSELNVNALLLGDSALYLCASSLGRVAQPQHFGDGTRLSIL.

The chain has TRBV4-3 and TRBJ2-1, with 7 bases fitting TRBD2. The CDR3 has 18 residues. The V gene end was trimmed by 0 bases and the J gene end by 0 bases; junction bases not matched to a gene: 8. The germline CDR1 and CDR2 sequences are LGHNA and YSLEER. The CDR3 nucleotides are TGCGCCAGCAGCCAAGATAAGTTCGGCGGGGGCTCCTACAATGAGCAGTTCTTC. Its translation: CASSQDKFGGGSYNEQFF.

The chain joins TRBV6-1 to TRBJ2-7; 7 nucleotides line up with TRBD2. The CDR3 is 14 residues long. The J segment lost 2 bases and the V segment lost 2 bases, leaving 3 bases of the junction unmatched. Germline CDR1 reads MNHNS; CDR2 reads SASEGT. This CDR3 is CASSERGSAYEQYF. The DNA of the CDR3 is TGTGCCAGCAGTGAACGCGGGAGCGCCTACGAGCAGTACTTC.

The rearrangement uses TRBV9 and TRBJ1-1; 10 bases map to TRBD1. Unmatched junction bases numbered 6, after V lost 3 bases and J lost 4 bases. CDR1 SGDLS and CDR2 YYNGEE come from the germline V gene. CDR3 length: 15 amino acids. The CDR3 bases are TGTGCCAGCAGCGGAGGACAGGGGGTACTCACTGAAGCTTTCTTT. Protein product: CASSGGQGVLTEAFF.

The chain combines TRBV7-9 with TRBJ2-7; weak D call: TRBD1 (7 bases). Looked up from germline, CDR1 is SEHNR and CDR2 is FQNEAQ (reference sequence). The CDR3 consists of 16 residues. The V gene lost 0 bases and the J gene lost 3 bases, with 15 bases spanning the gap. The CDR3 DNA reads as TGTGCCAGCAGCTTAGCGCGTTCAGGGGGGCACTACGAGCAGTACTTC. Translation gives CASSLARSGGHYEQYF. The full variable domain, completed using reference TRBV7-9 and TRBJ2-7, is DTGVSQNPRHKITKRGQNVTFRCDPISEHNRLYWYRQTLGQGPEFLTYFQNEAQLEKSRLLSDRFSAERPKGSFSTLEIQRTEQGDSAMYLCASSLARSGGHYEQYFGPGTRLTVT.

J is TRBJ2-5 and V is TRBV28, with 8 bases identical to TRBD2. The CDR3 covers 12 residues. Looked up from germline, CDR1 is MDHEN and CDR2 is SYDVKM. With 2 bases clipped from V and 12 bases from J, the junction kept 5 bases outside the gene matches. The CDR3 sequence is CASSLRPGLEYF. As DNA, the CDR3 is TGTGCCAGCAGTTTAAGACCGGGACTAGAGTACTTC.

V gene TRBV21-1 combines with J gene TRBJ2-3; TRBD2 is the table's D call, not checked against the DNA. TRBV21-1 is given as a pseudogene. The CDR3 is made up of 17 amino acids. The CDR3 loop is CASSMELWTSGTDTQYF. The CDR3 DNA reads as TGTGCCAGCAGCATGGAGTTGTGGACTAGCGGCACAGATACGCAGTATTTT.

The V and J genes are TRBV28 and TRBJ1-1; TRBD1 is a possible D gene (5 bases). V gave up 5 bases and J gave up 8 bases, with 18 bases separating them. The CDR3 spans 14 residues. The V gene's germline CDR1 is MDHEN and CDR2 SYDVKM. The CDR3: CASSPNTGLQEAFF. For the CDR3, the DNA is TGTGCCAGCAGTCCGAACACGGGACTGCAAGAAGCTTTCTTT. Combining the CDR3 with reference TRBV28 and TRBJ1-1 gives the whole variable domain DVKVTQSSRYLVKRTGEKVFLECVQDMDHENMFWYRQDPGLGLRLIYFSYDVKMKEKGDIPEGYSVSREKKERFSLILESASTNQTSMYLCASSPNTGLQEAFFGQGTRLTVV.